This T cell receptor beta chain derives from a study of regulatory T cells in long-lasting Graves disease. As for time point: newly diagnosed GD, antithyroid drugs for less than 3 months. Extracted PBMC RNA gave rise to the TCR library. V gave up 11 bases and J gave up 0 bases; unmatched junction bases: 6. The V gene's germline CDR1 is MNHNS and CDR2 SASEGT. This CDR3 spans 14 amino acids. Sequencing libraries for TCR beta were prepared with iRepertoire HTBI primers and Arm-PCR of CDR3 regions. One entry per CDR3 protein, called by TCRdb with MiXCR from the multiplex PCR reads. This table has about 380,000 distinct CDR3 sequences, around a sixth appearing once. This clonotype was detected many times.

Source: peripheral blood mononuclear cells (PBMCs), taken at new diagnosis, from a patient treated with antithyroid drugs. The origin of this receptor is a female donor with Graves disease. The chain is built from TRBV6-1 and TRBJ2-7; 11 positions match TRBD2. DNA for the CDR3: TGTGCCTCCACCGGGACTAGCGGCTCCTACGAGCAGTACTTC. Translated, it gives CASTGTSGSYEQYF.